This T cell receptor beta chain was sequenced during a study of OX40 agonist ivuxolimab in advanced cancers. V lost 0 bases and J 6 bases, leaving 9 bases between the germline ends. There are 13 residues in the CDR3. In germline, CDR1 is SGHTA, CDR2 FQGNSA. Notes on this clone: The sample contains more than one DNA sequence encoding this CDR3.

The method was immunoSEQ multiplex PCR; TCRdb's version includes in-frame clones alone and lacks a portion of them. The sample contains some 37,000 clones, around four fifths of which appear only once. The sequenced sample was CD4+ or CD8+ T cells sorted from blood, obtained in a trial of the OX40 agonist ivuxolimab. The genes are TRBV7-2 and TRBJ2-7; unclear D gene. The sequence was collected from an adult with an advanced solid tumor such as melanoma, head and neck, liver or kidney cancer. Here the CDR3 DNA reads TGTGCCAGCAGCTTAGCGGGCCTTACCGAGCAGTACTTC. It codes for CASSLAGLTEQYF.